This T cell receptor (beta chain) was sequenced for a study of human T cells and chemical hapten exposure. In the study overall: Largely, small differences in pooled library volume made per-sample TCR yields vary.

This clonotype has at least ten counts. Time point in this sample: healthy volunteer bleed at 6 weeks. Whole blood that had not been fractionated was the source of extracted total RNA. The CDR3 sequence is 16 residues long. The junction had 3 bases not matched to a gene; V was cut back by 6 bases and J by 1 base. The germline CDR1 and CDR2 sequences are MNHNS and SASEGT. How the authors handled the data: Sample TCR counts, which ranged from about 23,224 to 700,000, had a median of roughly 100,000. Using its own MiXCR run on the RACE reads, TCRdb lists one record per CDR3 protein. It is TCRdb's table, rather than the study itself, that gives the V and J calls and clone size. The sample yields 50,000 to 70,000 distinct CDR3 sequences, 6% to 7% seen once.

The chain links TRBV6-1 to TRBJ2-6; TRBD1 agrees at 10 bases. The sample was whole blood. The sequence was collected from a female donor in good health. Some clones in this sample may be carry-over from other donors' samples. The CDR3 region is CASRRQGASGANVLTF. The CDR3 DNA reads TGTGCCAGCAGAAGACAGGGGGCGTCTGGGGCCAACGTCCTGACTTTC.